Listed below are T cell receptor beta chains from one sample, sequenced in a study of PD-L1 blockade in urothelial cancer. Method: immunoSEQ multiplex PCR; TCRdb's copy keeps in-frame clones and lacks some. The table has roughly 42,000 clones, about 89% seen once. Sequences were derived from PBMCs, sampled around atezolizumab (anti-PD-L1) treatment. The receptors derive from a man between 65 and 85 years old with urothelial cancer. The CDR3 runs from the conserved cysteine through the conserved F or W. D genes are given only for firm matches. The listing skips clone size in some rows; elsewhere it reads once, few, many or a size class.

d_call,clone_size,v_call,j_call,cdr3_nt,cdr3_aa
TRBD2,.,TRBV7-2,TRBJ2-2,TGTGCCCGCCCCTTGGAGACTAGCTACACCGGGGAGCTGTTTTTT,CARPLETSYTGELFF
.,.,TRBV7-2,TRBJ2-2,TGTGCCAGCAGCTTAAAGCTAAGCGCCGGGGAGCTGTTTTTT,CASSLKLSAGELFF
TRBD1,.,TRBV5-1,TRBJ2-7,TGCGCCAGCAGGCCTAAACAGGGGGTTGTATGGCAGTACTTC,CASRPKQGVVWQYF
TRBD1,.,TRBV6-5,TRBJ2-6,TGTGCCAGCAGTCGGGACAGGGAAGGGGCCAACGTCCTGACTTTC,CASSRDREGANVLTF
TRBD1,.,TRBV5-1,TRBJ2-5,TGCGCCAGCAGCGGCGGGACAGGGGGCCGGAATGGAGAGACCCAGTACTTC,CASSGGTGGRNGETQYF
.,.,TRBV6-5,TRBJ1-2,TGTGCCAGCAGTTACTCTAGGCAGGGCTTCTATGGCTACACCTTC,CASSYSRQGFYGYTF
TRBD2,.,TRBV5-1,TRBJ2-3,TGCGCCAGCAGCCCTACTAGCGGGAGGGCTTTCTACTCAGATACGCAGTATTTT,CASSPTSGRAFYSDTQYF
TRBD1,.,TRBV11-2,TRBJ2-3,TGTGCCAGCAGCTTATCCGGCAGGGGGTTCTCAGATACGCAGTATTTT,CASSLSGRGFSDTQYF
TRBD2,.,TRBV28,TRBJ2-7,TGTGCCAGCAGTCGAACTAGCGGGAGTACATACGAGCAGTACTTC,CASSRTSGSTYEQYF
.,.,TRBV10-2,TRBJ2-2,TGCGCCAGCATGGGCGCCGGGGAGCTGTTTTTT,CASMGAGELFF
TRBD1,.,TRBV28,TRBJ1-3,TGTGCCAGCAGTTTGTTCGGGACAGGGATTTACTCTGGAAACACCATATATTTT,CASSLFGTGIYSGNTIYF
.,.,TRBV27,TRBJ2-4,TGTGCCAGCAGTTTATCCCCCGACTTGAACATTCAGTACTTC,CASSLSPDLNIQYF
TRBD1,few,TRBV15,TRBJ1-4,TGTGCCACCGCGGGACAGAGTAATGAAAAACTGTTTTTT,CATAGQSNEKLFF
TRBD2,.,TRBV28,TRBJ2-7,TGTGCCAGCAGTTTACTTTTTGGGGCGAGCGGGACCCTCAGGGAGCAGTACTTC,CASSLLFGASGTLREQYF
.,.,TRBV6-5,TRBJ2-1,TGTGCCAGCAGCCTTAACAGGAACTCCTACAATGAGCAGTTCTTC,CASSLNRNSYNEQFF
.,few,TRBV30,TRBJ1-4,TGTGCCTGGAGTGTGGGAGGGACATCGGAAAAACTGTTTTTT,CAWSVGGTSEKLFF
.,.,TRBV6-6,TRBJ2-3,TGTGCCAGCAGTTACAAGGCGGGAACTAGCACAGATACGCAGTATTTT,CASSYKAGTSTDTQYF
TRBD2,.,TRBV9,TRBJ2-3,TGTGCCAGCAGCAAGACTAGCGGGGAGACAGATACGCAGTATTTT,CASSKTSGETDTQYF
.,.,TRBV13,TRBJ2-3,TGTGCCAGCAGCTTAGGGGCTAGGACAGATACGCAGTATTTT,CASSLGARTDTQYF
.,.,TRBV7-9,TRBJ2-2,TGTGCCAGCAGCTTACGGGGGGCCACCGGGGAGCTGTTTTTT,CASSLRGATGELFF
TRBD1,.,TRBV30,TRBJ1-2,TGTGCGGGACAGGTGGGGAACTATGGCTACACCTTC,CAGQVGNYGYTF
TRBD1,.,TRBV6-6,TRBJ1-1,TGTGCCAGCAGTTATCGAGGGGGCAACACTGAAGCTTTCTTT,CASSYRGGNTEAFF
TRBD2,.,TRBV19,TRBJ2-7,TGTGCCAGTAGCCTTCGGGGGGGGACTAGCTCCTACGAGCAGTACTTC,CASSLRGGTSSYEQYF
TRBD2,.,TRBV19,TRBJ2-7,TGTGCCAGTAGTTCATGGATAGGGACTAGCGGAGGGGTATCGCAGTACTTC,CASSSWIGTSGGVSQYF
.,.,TRBV5-4,TRBJ2-5,TGTGCCAGCCGGGGGGCAGGCCTACATGGAGAGACCCAGTACTTC,CASRGAGLHGETQYF
TRBD1,.,TRBV14,TRBJ2-7,TGTGCCAGCAGCCACAGTCAGGGGGCGCGGGAGCAGTACTTC,CASSHSQGAREQYF
.,.,TRBV2,TRBJ2-7,TGTGCCAGCAGTGAAAGCCCTTACCCAGGGGACTCCTACGAGCAGTACTTC,CASSESPYPGDSYEQYF
.,.,TRBV14,TRBJ2-3,TGTGCCAGCAGCCAACAGGGGGGTTTCACAGATACGCAGTATTTT,CASSQQGGFTDTQYF
TRBD2,.,TRBV19,TRBJ2-2,TGTGCCAGTAGTACTAGCGGGAATACCGGGGAGCTGTTTTTT,CASSTSGNTGELFF
TRBD1,.,TRBV7-9,TRBJ2-5,TGTGCCAGCAGCTTCCAGGCAGGGGGCGAGACCCAGTACTTC,CASSFQAGGETQYF
TRBD2,once,TRBV6-6,TRBJ2-1,TGTGCCAGCAGTAGACTAGCGGGAGAGGGGGAGCAGTTCTTC,CASSRLAGEGEQFF